Below, 14 T cell receptor beta chains from the same sample are listed, as sequenced in a study of cytomegalovirus exposure and HLA in healthy donors. With 60 Vbeta and 13 Jbeta primers, the PCR was carried out. Libraries were prepared by immunoSEQ multiplex PCR; TCRdb keeps only in-frame clonotypes and omits some of them. Seen here are roughly 180,000 clones, 80% to 90% observed once, and the top ten hold less than 3%. The sample was PBMCs. The receptors shown here come from a male donor in good health and CMV-seronegative.

The genes are TRBV6-1 and TRBJ2-5, with D possibly matching TRBD1 (6 bases). Germline V lookup: CDR1 MNHNS, CDR2 SASEGT. The CDR3 totals 15 residues. Trimming removed 6 bases at V and 2 bases at J, with 16 bases between. CDR3 coding DNA: TGTGCCAGCAGCCTACGGACAGAGAGTCAAGAGACCCAGTACTTC. This translates into CASSLRTESQETQYF.

The chain has TRBV25-1 and TRBJ2-2; TRBD1 agrees at 8 bases. The CDR3 spans 15 residues. Germline CDR1 MGHDK, CDR2 SYGVNS. The junction had 4 bases not matched to a gene; V was cut back by 7 bases and J by 0 bases. In DNA form, the CDR3 reads TGTGCCAGCACCCCGGACAGGGCGAACACCGGGGAGCTGTTTTTT. The encoded protein is CASTPDRANTGELFF.

The chain is built from TRBV5-4 and TRBJ2-3, with D unresolved. CDR3 length: 16 amino acids. The V end was cut by 0 bases, the J end by 0 bases, with 11 bases between. Per the germline V gene, CDR1 is SGHNT and CDR2 is YYREEE (reference sequence). The CDR3 DNA reads as TGTGCCAGCAGCTTGGCCCCCGAGTCAAGCACAGATACGCAGTATTTT. It specifies CASSLAPESSTDTQYF.

The chain combines TRBV7-6 with TRBJ1-5; D is possibly TRBD1 (5 bases). This CDR3 is built from 14 residues. Trimming took 5 bases from V and 5 from J, leaving 13 bases between them. Germline CDR1 and CDR2: SGHVS and FNYEAQ. CDR3 amino acids: CASSRSGGDQPQHF. Written as DNA, the CDR3 is TGTGCCAGCAGCCGCTCCGGGGGGGATCAGCCCCAGCATTTT.

CDR3 sequence (DNA): TGTGCCAGCAGCTCAAGTCCGCGGAATGAGCAGTTCTTC. Residues: CASSSSPRNEQFF. The rearrangement joins TRBV7-8 to TRBJ2-1; D unresolved. The germline V gene encodes CDR1 SGHVS and CDR2 FQNEAQ. V shed 4 bases and J shed 7 bases, with 11 bases lying between them. There are 13 residues in the CDR3.

The chain couples TRBV5-1 to TRBJ2-7; 10 positions agree with TRBD2. The germline gives CDR1 SGHRS, CDR2 YFSETQ. V lost 10 bases and J lost 3; bases outside the gene matches: 16. The CDR3 extends over 16 amino acids. CDR3 nucleotide sequence: TGCGCCTACACACGCCCCCCAGCGGGAGGGCTCTACGAGCAGTACTTC. This sequence encodes CAYTRPPAGGLYEQYF.

Turning to this clone: Compared with germline, one end of the junction differs, possibly owing to a read error. V gene TRBV7-2 combines with J gene TRBJ2-5, with 7 bases identical to TRBD2. The CDR3 runs to 14 residues. CDR1 SGHTA and CDR2 FQGNSA come from the germline V gene. The DNA for the CDR3 is TGTGCCAGCAGCTTAGCGGCCACCGGCGGGGGTGCCGACTTC. This encodes CASSLAATGGGADF. Full variable domain (outside the CDR3, taken from reference TRBV7-2 and TRBJ2-5): GAGVSQSPSNKVTEKGKDVELRCDPISGHTALYWYRQSLGQGLEFLIYFQGNSAPDKSGLPSDRFSAERTGGSVSTLTIQRTQQEDSAVYLCASSLAATGGGADFGPGTRLLVL.

Worth noting for this clone: The same CDR3 arises from other DNA sequences in this sample as well. The chain combines TRBV27 with TRBJ1-4; 9 bases match TRBD1. This CDR3 has 14 amino acids. CDR1 is MNHEY and CDR2 is SMNVEV in the germline V gene (reference sequence). V shed 6 bases and J 7 bases; nucleotides not matched to a gene: 6. CDR3 sequence: CASSTGTGFEKLFF. The DNA for the CDR3 is TGTGCCAGCAGCACCGGGACAGGGTTTGAAAAACTGTTTTTT.

The V call is TRBV19, the J call TRBJ2-2, with D perhaps matching TRBD1 (6 bases). Trimming took off 5 bases at V and 6 bases at J, with 10 bases between the two ends. CDR1 is LNHDA and CDR2 is SQIVND in the germline V gene (reference sequence). The CDR3 totals 13 residues. The CDR3, as DNA: TGTGCCAGTAGTCTACAGGGATCCGGGGAGCTGTTTTTT. The encoded protein is CASSLQGSGELFF.

The rearrangement uses TRBV2 and TRBJ2-7; possibly TRBD1 for D (6 bases). This CDR3 contains 15 residues. In germline, CDR1 is SNHLY, CDR2 FYNNEI. Trimming stripped 3 bases from V and 3 bases from J, with 15 bases between. CDR3 residues: CASSDPQGPNYEQYF. For the CDR3, the DNA is TGTGCCAGCAGTGACCCGCAGGGGCCCAACTACGAGCAGTACTTC.

This chain uses TRBV4-2 with TRBJ2-3; 8 nucleotides agree with TRBD2. CDR1 LGHNA and CDR2 YNFKEQ come from the germline V gene. The length of the CDR3 is 16 residues. V lost 1 base to trimming and J lost 5 bases; unmatched junction nucleotides: 8. The CDR3 sequence: CASSQALGLAQDTQYF. In DNA form, the CDR3 reads TGTGCCAGCAGCCAAGCTCTTGGACTAGCACAAGATACGCAGTATTTT.

This clone has just a few counts. The CDR3 sequence is CASSLLQGGYEQYF. The CDR3 region has the DNA TGCGCCAGCAGCTTGTTACAGGGTGGGTACGAGCAGTACTTC. This rearrangement joins TRBV5-1 to TRBJ2-7; maybe TRBD1 (6 bases). The CDR3 has 14 amino acids. Germline CDR1 reads SGHRS; CDR2 reads YFSETQ. Trimming removed 1 base from V and 4 bases from J, with 12 bases in between.

V gene TRBV11-3 combines with J gene TRBJ2-1; the match to TRBD2 covers 8 bases. In germline, CDR1 is SGHNT, CDR2 YENEEA. With V trimmed by 5 bases and J by 5 bases, 5 bases remained unmatched. The CDR3 is made up of 14 amino acids. The CDR3 DNA reads TGTGCCAGCAGCCGGGGGGGGAACAACAATGAGCAGTTCTTC. Amino acids: CASSRGGNNNEQFF.

The table lists this clone with a count of one. The chain carries TRBV2 and TRBJ2-2, with 7 bases aligning to TRBD1. J gave up 4 bases and V 7 bases, and 9 bases lay outside the gene matches. Germline lookup yields CDR1 SNHLY and CDR2 FYNNEI. CDR3 length: 15 amino acids. The CDR3 loop reads CASTDREVGTGELFF. CDR3 bases: TGTGCCAGCACCGACAGGGAAGTGGGCACCGGGGAGCTGTTTTTT.